In its sample, the clone carrying this T cell receptor beta chain was seen a few times. The data originate from a study of response to subunit inactivated influenza vaccine. TCRdb re-called the RT-PCR reads through MiXCR, storing one row per CDR3 protein. Found here are about 540,000 distinct CDR3 sequences, 20% to 25% of them singletons; the top ten hold about 2.8%. V lost 1 base, J lost 4 bases, and 10 bases lay in between. The V gene's germline CDR1 is SQVTM and CDR2 ANQGSEA. There are 13 residues in the CDR3. These data also formed part of another study, on T cells expressing NK-cell markers. This second study notes: cDNA encoding TCR beta was synthesized via 5'RACE template switching incorporating UMIs. The authors derived TCR beta repertoires from sorted CD3+CD56+NKG2C+, CD3+CD56+NKG2C- and CD3+CD56-NKG2C+ T cells. For several experiments, T cell sorting was restricted to the alpha-beta TCR population by means of an anti-gamma-delta TCR antibody.

This TCR was sampled from a man aged 50 or older who received an inactivated influenza vaccine. The chain links TRBV29-1 to TRBJ1-1; D is possibly TRBD1 (5 bases). The source material was CD4+ T cells sorted from PBMCs, sampled roughly 12 days after vaccination. Here the CDR3 reads CSVEVSGGTEAFF. CDR3 sequence (DNA): TGCAGCGTTGAAGTTTCGGGGGGCACTGAAGCTTTCTTT. The whole variable domain, filled in from reference TRBV29-1 and TRBJ1-1, reads SAVISQKPSRDICQRGTSLTIQCQVDSQVTMMFWYRQQPGQSLTLIATANQGSEATYESGFVIDKFPISRPNLTFSTLTVSNMSPEDSSIYLCSVEVSGGTEAFFGQGTRLTVV.